These 19 T cell receptor beta chains originate from one sample sequenced in a study of early T cells in non-severe SARS-CoV-2 infection. TCRdb independently ran MiXCR on the 5' RACE reads; one entry per CDR3 protein. This table has some 98,000 distinct CDR3 sequences, approximately 16% appearing once. Sequenced input: whole blood. These receptors were obtained from an adult who was a healthcare worker with PCR-confirmed SARS-CoV-2 infection or an uninfected control (not recorded which).

This clonotype was counted ten times or more. J is TRBJ2-7 and V is TRBV20-1; 10 bases line up with TRBD2. Germline V gene data show CDR1 as DFQATT and CDR2 as SNEGSKA (reference sequence). This CDR3 contains 14 residues. Unmatched junction bases numbered 14, after V lost 5 bases and J lost 10 bases. The CDR3 DNA sequence: TGCAGTGCTCATTCCGGGACTAGCGAGATACAACAGTACTTC. This gives the protein CSAHSGTSEIQQYF.

In its sample, this clonotype was seen a few times. The chain links TRBV27 to TRBJ2-3; D possibly corresponds to TRBD2 (5 bases). CDR3 length: 14 residues. Trimming shortened V by 2 bases and J by 3 bases, and 9 bases separated the two germline ends. Germline assignment: CDR1 MNHEY and CDR2 SMNVEV (reference sequence). The CDR3 is CASSLGSWTDTQYF. CDR3 nucleotides: TGTGCCAGCAGTTTAGGGAGCTGGACAGATACGCAGTATTTT.

The rearrangement joins TRBV5-1 to TRBJ1-2; D is ambiguous. The germline V gene encodes CDR1 SGHRS and CDR2 YFSETQ. Trimming left V 4 bases short and J 4 bases short, with 11 bases between. The CDR3 runs 13 residues. Here the CDR3 reads CASSPPAGYGYTF. The CDR3 DNA follows: TGCGCCAGCAGCCCCCCTGCCGGCTATGGCTACACCTTC.

The rearrangement links TRBV28 to TRBJ2-4; possible D gene TRBD1, 5 bases. Trimming took 4 bases from V and 15 from J, leaving 13 bases between them. Germline V CDR1 and CDR2: MDHEN, SYDVKM. The CDR3 covers 11 residues. This chain's CDR3 is CASSSQAVGYF. Written as DNA, the CDR3 is TGTGCCAGCAGTTCACAGGCCGTAGGGTACTTC.

The rearrangement joins TRBV20-1 to TRBJ1-2; the match to TRBD1 covers 7 bases. The CDR3 runs 15 residues. Germline CDR1 reads DFQATT; CDR2 reads SNEGSKA (reference sequence). The V gene end was trimmed by 1 base and the J gene end by 3 bases; junction bases not matched to a gene: 8. The DNA for the CDR3 is TGCAGTGCTAGAGCCCTCGGGCAGGGGGACTATGGCTACACCTTC. This translates into CSARALGQGDYGYTF.

V is TRBV7-6 and J is TRBJ1-2; TRBD1 matches at 7 bases. The ends lost 5 bases at V and 0 bases at J; junction bases unmatched: 3. From germline, CDR1 is SGHVS and CDR2 FNYEAQ. The CDR3 extends over 14 amino acids. CDR3 DNA: TGTGCCAGCAGCCCGGGACAGTCTAACTATGGCTACACCTTC. This sequence encodes CASSPGQSNYGYTF.

This clonotype was detected only a few times. The chain links TRBV5-1 to TRBJ2-1, with D unclear. The CDR3 runs to 15 residues. The germline V gene encodes CDR1 SGHRS and CDR2 YFSETQ. Deletions cut 0 bases from V and 8 bases from J, with 15 bases between. The CDR3 DNA sequence: TGCGCCAGCAGCTTGGCCAATTCGGCTGGGGATGAGCAGTTCTTC. Its translation is CASSLANSAGDEQFF. The full variable domain, completed using reference TRBV5-1 and TRBJ2-1, is KAGVTQTPRYLIKTRGQQVTLSCSPISGHRSVSWYQQTPGQGLQFLFEYFSETQRNKGNFPGRFSGRQFSNSRSEMNVSTLELGDSALYLCASSLANSAGDEQFFGPGTRLTVL.

This clonotype was seen more than once but under ten times. The genes are TRBV15 and TRBJ1-5, with TRBD1 matching 8 bases. The CDR3 covers 14 residues. Germline CDR1 reads LNHNV; CDR2 reads YYDKDF (reference sequence). The V and J ends lost 5 bases and 11 bases, in that order; junction bases with no gene match: 11. CDR3 protein: CATSLGQGIGAQHF. The DNA of the CDR3 is TGTGCCACCAGCCTCGGACAGGGTATCGGGGCCCAGCATTTT.

This clonotype was observed many times. The chain carries TRBV29-1 and TRBJ2-3, with 10 bases fitting TRBD2. The CDR3 totals 13 residues. Unmatched junction bases numbered 7, after V lost 7 bases and J lost 6 bases. Germline loops: CDR1 SQVTM, CDR2 ANQGSEA. CDR3 in DNA: TGCAGCGGGACTAGCGGATCAGAGGATACGCAGTATTTT. It is translated as CSGTSGSEDTQYF.

This clonotype was picked up many times. The genes are TRBV10-2 and TRBJ1-1; D is possibly TRBD1 (6 bases). V lost 7 bases and J lost 5, with 14 bases in between. The CDR3 is 13 amino acids. CDR1 and CDR2 from the germline V gene are WSHSY and SAAADI. The CDR3 spells CASKTGPRTEAFF. The DNA of the CDR3 is TGCGCCAGCAAAACAGGGCCCAGGACTGAAGCTTTCTTT.

Only a few counts were recorded for this clonotype. The chain employs TRBV5-1 and TRBJ2-2; 8 nucleotides agree with TRBD1. From germline, CDR1 is SGHRS and CDR2 YFSETQ. The CDR3 is 13 residues long. J gave up 5 bases and V 5 bases, and 2 bases lay outside the gene matches. CDR3 region: CASRGQVTGELFF. CDR3 bases: TGCGCCAGCAGGGGACAGGTGACCGGGGAGCTGTTTTTT.

This clonotype showed up just a few times. The chain carries TRBV6-1 and TRBJ2-4; TRBD1 is a possible D gene (6 bases). The CDR3 is made up of 15 amino acids. Trimming took 6 bases from V and 6 from J, leaving 18 bases between them. From germline, CDR1 is MNHNS and CDR2 SASEGT. The CDR3, as DNA: TGTGCCAGCAGCCTCACGGACGGGACACCAAACATTCAGTACTTC. It is translated as CASSLTDGTPNIQYF.

CDR3: CASRNSGAKNIQYF. In DNA, the CDR3 is TGTGCCAGCAGGAACAGCGGAGCCAAAAACATTCAGTACTTC. The V gene is TRBV12-3 or TRBV12-4, the J gene TRBJ2-4; maybe TRBD2 (5 bases). This CDR3 contains 14 residues. Trimming stripped 6 bases from V and 0 bases from J, with 9 bases between.

This chain links TRBV5-1 with TRBJ1-1; D call uncertain. The CDR3 length is 14 residues. V was shortened by 5 bases and J by 0 bases, with 11 bases between the two germline ends. Germline CDR1 is SGHRS and CDR2 is YFSETQ. The CDR3 DNA is TGCGCCAGCAGAACGGACGGTATGAACACTGAAGCTTTCTTT. The encoded protein is CASRTDGMNTEAFF.

J is TRBJ2-7 and V is TRBV11-2; D gene unclear. Germline CDR1 reads SGHAT; CDR2 reads FQNNGV. V was shortened by 3 bases and J by 6 bases, with 9 bases between the two germline ends. The CDR3 loop spans 12 amino acids. The CDR3 here is CASSFDTLEQYF. Written as DNA, the CDR3 is TGTGCCAGCAGCTTCGACACTCTCGAGCAGTACTTC.

This clonotype turned up a few times. The chain joins TRBV7-9 to TRBJ2-2; 11 nucleotides line up with TRBD1. The CDR3 length is 15 residues. Germline V gene sequence: CDR1 SEHNR, CDR2 FQNEAQ (reference sequence). Germline trimming cut 8 bases from V and 5 bases from J; bases unmatched to any gene: 7. The CDR3 protein is CASGQGAVGTGELFF. The CDR3 nucleotides read TGTGCCAGCGGACAGGGGGCGGTTGGGACCGGGGAGCTGTTTTTT. The whole variable domain, filled in from reference TRBV7-9 and TRBJ2-2, reads DTGVSQNPRHKITKRGQNVTFRCDPISEHNRLYWYRQTLGQGPEFLTYFQNEAQLEKSRLLSDRFSAERPKGSFSTLEIQRTEQGDSAMYLCASGQGAVGTGELFFGEGSRLTVL.

The J gene is TRBJ2-7, the V gene TRBV14, with D perhaps TRBD1 (7 bases). The length of the CDR3 is 15 residues. Trimming stripped 5 bases from V and 4 bases from J, with 18 bases between. From germline, CDR1 is SGHDN and CDR2 FVKESK. The CDR3 DNA reads as TGTGCCAGCAGCAAAGGCGGGACAGTCCAATACGAGCAGTACTTC. It is translated as CASSKGGTVQYEQYF.

The chain recombines TRBV6-6 with TRBJ2-3, with 10 bases fitting TRBD2. The CDR3 contains 16 residues. With 2 bases clipped from V and 4 bases from J, the junction kept 6 bases outside the gene matches. CDR1 and CDR2 (germline): MNHNY, SVGAGI (reference sequence). The CDR3 coding sequence is TGTGCCAGCAGTTACACTTTAGCGGGAGGACCAGATACGCAGTATTTT. Amino acids: CASSYTLAGGPDTQYF.

This clonotype occurred many times. The rearrangement links TRBV3-1 to TRBJ2-6, with 7 bases lining up with TRBD2. Unmatched junction bases numbered 7, after V lost 1 base and J lost 1 base. CDR3 length equals 18 residues. Germline CDR1 and CDR2: LGHDT and YNNKEL (reference sequence). The chain's CDR3 is CASSQGSEGLSGANVLTF. CDR3 DNA: TGTGCCAGCAGCCAAGGTTCCGAGGGACTATCTGGGGCCAACGTCCTGACTTTC.